This T cell receptor (beta chain) is drawn from a study of OX40 agonist ivuxolimab in advanced cancers. Study information: Earlier treatment with anti-PD-1, anti-PD-L1 or anti-CTLA-4 was permitted, and around 43% had received some. Study conclusions and caveats: Circulating CD4+ and CD8+ T cells showed clonal expansion by week 6 at 0.1 to 3.0 mg/kg.

For this clone: Its antigen remains unknown.

Sequencing was performed with immunoSEQ multiplex PCR; in TCRdb, only in-frame clones are kept and a portion is missing. This table holds 95,000 to 120,000 clones, around 90% found once. V shed 4 bases and J shed 7 bases, with 11 bases lying between them. The germline V gene encodes CDR1 MNHEY and CDR2 SMNVEV (reference sequence). The CDR3 has 13 amino acids. The origin of this receptor is an adult with an advanced solid tumor such as melanoma, head and neck, liver or kidney cancer. This chain connects TRBV27 to TRBJ1-3; no firm D call. The input for sequencing was CD4+ or CD8+ T cells sorted from blood, taken in a trial of the OX40 agonist ivuxolimab. CDR3 bases: TGTGCCAGCAGTTCGAACATCAGGAACACCATATATTTT. Translating gives CASSSNIRNTIYF.